This T cell receptor beta chain was captured by sequencing in a study of blood T cell repertoires in COVID-19. Study at large: COVID-19 samples collected from the United States, Italy and Spain covered acute and convalescent phases. From T cells, B-cell-depleted T cells, or PBMCs came the material, which was cDNA or gDNA.

Original data processing: For nucleated cells, counts were estimated from reference gene primer amplification. TCRdb keeps only in-frame clones here, not all; method: immunoSEQ multiplex PCR. V and J calls and clone size come straight from that table; D and trimming were deduced from the DNA. The sample includes approximately 150,000 clones, approximately 84% seen only once; the top ten take roughly 1%. This receptor was obtained from a man aged 40-50 years with acute or convalescent COVID-19. Sequencing used peripheral blood.

The DNA of the CDR3 is TGTGCCAGCTCCCGACTGGACACAGATACGCAGTATTTT. Amino acids: CASSRLDTDTQYF. The chain recombines TRBV18 with TRBJ2-3; no clear D. This CDR3 is 13 amino acids long. Germline CDR1 and CDR2: KGHSH and LQKENI. V was clipped by 6 bases and J by 2 bases, with 9 bases between them. Looking up the rest from reference TRBV18 and TRBJ2-3 gives the full variable domain: NAGVMQNPRHLVRRRGQEARLRCSPMKGHSHVYWYRQLPEEGLKFMVYLQKENIIDESGMPKERFSAEFPKEGPSILRIQQVVRGDSAAYFCASSRLDTDTQYFGPGTRLTVL.